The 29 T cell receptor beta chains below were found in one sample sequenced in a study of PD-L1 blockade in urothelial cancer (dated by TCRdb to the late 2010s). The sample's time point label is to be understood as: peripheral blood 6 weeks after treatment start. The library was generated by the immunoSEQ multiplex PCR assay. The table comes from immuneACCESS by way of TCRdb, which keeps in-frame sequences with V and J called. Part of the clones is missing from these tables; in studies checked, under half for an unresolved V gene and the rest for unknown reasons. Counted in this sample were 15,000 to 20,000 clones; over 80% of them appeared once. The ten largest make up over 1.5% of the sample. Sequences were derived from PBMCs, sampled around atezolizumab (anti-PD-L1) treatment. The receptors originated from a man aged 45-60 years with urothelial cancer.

The CDR3 DNA reads as TGTGCCAGCTCACCACCCTTTGGGGCCAACTCTGGAAACACCATATATTTT. It is translated as CASSPPFGANSGNTIYF. This chain links TRBV18 with TRBJ1-3, with D possibly being TRBD1 (5 bases). V shed 0 bases and J shed 0 bases, with 12 bases lying between them. Per the germline V gene, CDR1 is KGHSH and CDR2 is LQKENI. The CDR3 sequence is 17 residues long. The entire variable domain, with the rest obtained from reference TRBV18 and TRBJ1-3, is as follows: NAGVMQNPRHLVRRRGQEARLRCSPMKGHSHVYWYRQLPEEGLKFMVYLQKENIIDESGMPKERFSAEFPKEGPSILRIQQVVRGDSAAYFCASSPPFGANSGNTIYFGEGSWLTVV.

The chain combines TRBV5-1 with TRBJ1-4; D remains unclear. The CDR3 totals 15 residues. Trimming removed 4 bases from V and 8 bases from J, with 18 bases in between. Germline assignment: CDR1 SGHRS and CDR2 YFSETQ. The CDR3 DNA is TGCGCCAGCAGCCCCTCGGATGGTAGGAGGGAAAAACTGTTTTTT. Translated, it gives CASSPSDGRREKLFF.

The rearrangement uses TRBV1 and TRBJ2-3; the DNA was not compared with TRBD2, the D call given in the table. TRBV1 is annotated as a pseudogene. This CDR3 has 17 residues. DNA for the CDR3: TGCACCAGCAGCCAAGATCTGGATAGCGGGAGATCAGATACGCAGTATTTT. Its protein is CTSSQDLDSGRSDTQYF.

CDR3: CAWHRDRPYGYTF. The DNA for the CDR3 is TGTGCCTGGCACCGGGACAGGCCCTATGGCTACACCTTC. The rearrangement uses TRBV30 and TRBJ1-2; 8 nucleotides align to TRBD1. With V trimmed by 5 bases and J by 4 bases, 6 bases remained unmatched. Germline CDR1 reads GTSNPN; CDR2 reads SVGIG (reference sequence). This CDR3 is built from 13 residues.

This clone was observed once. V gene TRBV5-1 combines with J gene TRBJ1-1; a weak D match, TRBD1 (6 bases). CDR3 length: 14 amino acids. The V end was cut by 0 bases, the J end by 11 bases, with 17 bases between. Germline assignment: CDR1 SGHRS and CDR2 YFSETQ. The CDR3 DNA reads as TGCGCCAGCAGCTTGGATGAGGGGGTCCCCGTTGCTTTCTTT. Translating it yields CASSLDEGVPVAFF.

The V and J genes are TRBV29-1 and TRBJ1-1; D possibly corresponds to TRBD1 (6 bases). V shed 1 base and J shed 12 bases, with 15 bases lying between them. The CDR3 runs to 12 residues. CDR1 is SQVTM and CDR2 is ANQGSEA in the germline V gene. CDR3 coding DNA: TGCAGCGTTGAAGCTAACGGACAGAGAACTTTCTTT. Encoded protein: CSVEANGQRTFF. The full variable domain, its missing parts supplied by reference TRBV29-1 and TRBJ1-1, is SAVISQKPSRDICQRGTSLTIQCQVDSQVTMMFWYRQQPGQSLTLIATANQGSEATYESGFVIDKFPISRPNLTFSTLTVSNMSPEDSSIYLCSVEANGQRTFFGQGTRLTVV.

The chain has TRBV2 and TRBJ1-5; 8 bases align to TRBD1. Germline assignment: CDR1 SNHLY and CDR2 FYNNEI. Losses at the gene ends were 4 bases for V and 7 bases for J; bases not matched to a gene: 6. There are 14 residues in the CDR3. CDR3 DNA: TGTGCCAGCAGTGCAGACAGGGGCGGGCAGCCCCAGCATTTT. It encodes CASSADRGGQPQHF.

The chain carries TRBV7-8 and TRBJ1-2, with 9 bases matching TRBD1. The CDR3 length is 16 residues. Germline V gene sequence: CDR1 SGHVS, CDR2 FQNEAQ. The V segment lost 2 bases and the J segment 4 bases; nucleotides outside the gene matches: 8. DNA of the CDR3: TGTGCCAGCAGCTTACGAAGGACAGGGGCCTCCTATGGCTACACCTTC. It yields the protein CASSLRRTGASYGYTF.

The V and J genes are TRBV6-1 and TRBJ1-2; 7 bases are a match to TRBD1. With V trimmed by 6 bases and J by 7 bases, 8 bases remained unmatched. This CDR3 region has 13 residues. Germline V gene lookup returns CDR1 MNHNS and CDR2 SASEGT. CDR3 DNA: TGTGCCAGCAGGCAACAGGGGAGGAGTGGCTACACCTTC. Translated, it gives CASRQQGRSGYTF.

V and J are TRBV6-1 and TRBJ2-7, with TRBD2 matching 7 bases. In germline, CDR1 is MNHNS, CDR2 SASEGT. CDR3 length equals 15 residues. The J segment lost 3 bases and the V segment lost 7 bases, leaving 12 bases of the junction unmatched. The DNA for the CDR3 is TGTGCCAGCACCACAGCTCGGGGAGGGAGCTACGAGCAGTACTTC. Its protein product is CASTTARGGSYEQYF.

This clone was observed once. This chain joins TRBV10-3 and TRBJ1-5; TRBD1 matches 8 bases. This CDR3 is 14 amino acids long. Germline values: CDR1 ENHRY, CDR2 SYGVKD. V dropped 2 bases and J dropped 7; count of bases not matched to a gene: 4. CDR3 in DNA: TGTGCCATCAGTGAGGCAGGGGGCGGGCAGCCCCAGCATTTT. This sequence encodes CAISEAGGGQPQHF.

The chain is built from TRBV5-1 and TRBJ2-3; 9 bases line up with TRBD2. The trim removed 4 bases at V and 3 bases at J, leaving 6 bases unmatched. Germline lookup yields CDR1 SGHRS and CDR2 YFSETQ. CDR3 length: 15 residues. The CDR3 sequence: CASSPAGGRTDTQYF. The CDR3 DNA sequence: TGCGCCAGCAGCCCAGCGGGGGGTAGGACAGATACGCAGTATTTT.

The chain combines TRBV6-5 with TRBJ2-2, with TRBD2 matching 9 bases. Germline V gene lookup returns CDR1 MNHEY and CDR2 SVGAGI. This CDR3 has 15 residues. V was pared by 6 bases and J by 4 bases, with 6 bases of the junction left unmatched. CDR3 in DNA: TGTGCCAGCAGGCGGGAGGGCCTATTCACCGGGGAGCTGTTTTTT. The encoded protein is CASRREGLFTGELFF.

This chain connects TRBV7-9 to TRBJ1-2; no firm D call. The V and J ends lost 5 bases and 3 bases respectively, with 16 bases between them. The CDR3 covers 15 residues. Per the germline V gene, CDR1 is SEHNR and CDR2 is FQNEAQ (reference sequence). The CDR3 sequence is CASSIHGVRDYGYTF. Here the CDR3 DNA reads TGTGCCAGCAGCATCCACGGGGTCCGGGACTATGGCTACACCTTC.

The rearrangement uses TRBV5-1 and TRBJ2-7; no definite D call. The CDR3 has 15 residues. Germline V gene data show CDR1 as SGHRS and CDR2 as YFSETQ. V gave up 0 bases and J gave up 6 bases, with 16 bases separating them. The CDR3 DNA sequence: TGCGCCAGCAGCTTGGTTCCGGGTCCGGCTCCCGAGCAGTACGTC. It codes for CASSLVPGPAPEQYV.

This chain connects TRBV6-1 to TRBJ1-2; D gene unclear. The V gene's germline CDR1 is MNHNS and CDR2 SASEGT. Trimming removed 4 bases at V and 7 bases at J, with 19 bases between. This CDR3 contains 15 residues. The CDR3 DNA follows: TGTGCCAGCAGTGCCCTCGTCACTATACCCGGTGGCTACACCTTC. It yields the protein CASSALVTIPGGYTF.

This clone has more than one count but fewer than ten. Written as DNA, the CDR3 is TGTGCCTGGAAATATGGCCACACTGAAGCTTTCTTT. It specifies CAWKYGHTEAFF. V gene TRBV30 combines with J gene TRBJ1-1; D remains unclear. Germline CDR1 GTSNPN, CDR2 SVGIG (reference sequence). The CDR3 is 12 residues long. Trimming pared 4 bases from V and 3 bases from J, leaving 9 bases between.

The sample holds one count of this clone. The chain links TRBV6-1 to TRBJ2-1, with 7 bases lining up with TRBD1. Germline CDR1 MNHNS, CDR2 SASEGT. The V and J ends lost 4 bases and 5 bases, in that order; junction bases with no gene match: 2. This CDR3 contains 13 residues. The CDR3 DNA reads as TGTGCCAGCAGTGCGGGACAGCACAATGAGCAGTTCTTC. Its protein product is CASSAGQHNEQFF.

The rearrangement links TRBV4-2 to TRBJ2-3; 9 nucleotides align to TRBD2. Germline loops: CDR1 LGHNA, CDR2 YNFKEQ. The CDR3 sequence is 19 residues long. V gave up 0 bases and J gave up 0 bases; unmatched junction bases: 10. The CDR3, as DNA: TGTGCCAGCAGCCAAGATCGCCAGCGGGGGGCTCTGAGCACAGATACGCAGTATTTT. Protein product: CASSQDRQRGALSTDTQYF.

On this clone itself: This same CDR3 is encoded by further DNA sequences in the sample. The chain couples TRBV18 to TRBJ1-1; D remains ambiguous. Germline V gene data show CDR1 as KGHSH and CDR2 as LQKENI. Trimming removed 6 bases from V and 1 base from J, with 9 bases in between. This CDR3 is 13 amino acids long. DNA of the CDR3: TGTGCCAGCTCGCCGGGTACGAACACTGAAGCTTTCTTT. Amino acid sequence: CASSPGTNTEAFF.

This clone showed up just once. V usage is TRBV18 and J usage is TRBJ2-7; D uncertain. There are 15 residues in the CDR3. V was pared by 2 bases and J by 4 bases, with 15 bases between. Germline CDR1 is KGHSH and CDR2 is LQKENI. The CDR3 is CASSPEIGRKYEQYF. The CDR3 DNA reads TGTGCCAGCTCACCAGAAATCGGCAGGAAGTACGAGCAGTACTTC.

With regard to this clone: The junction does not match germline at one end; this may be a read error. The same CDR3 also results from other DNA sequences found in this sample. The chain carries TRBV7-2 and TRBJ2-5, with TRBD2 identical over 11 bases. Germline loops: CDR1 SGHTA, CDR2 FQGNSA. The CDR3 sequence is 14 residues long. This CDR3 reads CASSLAGGGETQYF. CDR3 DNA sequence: TGTGCCAGCAGCCTAGCGGGGGGAGGGGAGACCCAGTACTTC.

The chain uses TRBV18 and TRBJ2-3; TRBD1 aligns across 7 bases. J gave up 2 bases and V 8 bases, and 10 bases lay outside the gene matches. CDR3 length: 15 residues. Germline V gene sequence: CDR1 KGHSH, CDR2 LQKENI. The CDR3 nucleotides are TGTGCCAGCAGACAACAGGGGTTATACACAGATACGCAGTATTTT. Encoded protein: CASRQQGLYTDTQYF.

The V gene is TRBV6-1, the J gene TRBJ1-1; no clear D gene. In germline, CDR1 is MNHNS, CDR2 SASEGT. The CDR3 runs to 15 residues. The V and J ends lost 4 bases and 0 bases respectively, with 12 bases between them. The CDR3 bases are TGTGCCAGCAGTGGCGGTGGGTTCATGAACACTGAAGCTTTCTTT. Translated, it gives CASSGGGFMNTEAFF.

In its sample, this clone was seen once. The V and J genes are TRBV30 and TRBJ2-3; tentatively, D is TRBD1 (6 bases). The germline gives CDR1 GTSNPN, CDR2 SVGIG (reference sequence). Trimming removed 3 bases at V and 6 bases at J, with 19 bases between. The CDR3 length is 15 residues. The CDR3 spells CAWRVGRLGADTQYF. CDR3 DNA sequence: TGTGCCTGGAGGGTCGGGCGACTGGGGGCCGATACGCAGTATTTT.

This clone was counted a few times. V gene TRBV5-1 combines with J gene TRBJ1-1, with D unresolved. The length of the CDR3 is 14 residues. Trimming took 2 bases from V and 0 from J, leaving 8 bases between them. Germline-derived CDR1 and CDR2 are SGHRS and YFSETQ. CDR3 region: CASSLATLNTEAFF. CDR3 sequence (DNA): TGCGCCAGCAGCTTAGCGACCCTGAACACTGAAGCTTTCTTT.

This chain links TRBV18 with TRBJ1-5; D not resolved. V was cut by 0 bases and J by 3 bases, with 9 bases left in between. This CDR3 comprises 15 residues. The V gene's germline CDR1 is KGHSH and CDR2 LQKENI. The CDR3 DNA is TGTGCCAGCTCACCACCGGGTACAGTCAATCAGCCCCAGCATTTT. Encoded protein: CASSPPGTVNQPQHF.

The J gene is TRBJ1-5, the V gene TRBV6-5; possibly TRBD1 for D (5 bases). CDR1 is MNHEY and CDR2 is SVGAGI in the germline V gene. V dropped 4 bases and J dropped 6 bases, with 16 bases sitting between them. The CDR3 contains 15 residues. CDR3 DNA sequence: TGTGCCAGCAGTTCCACTCGGGGGGGGAGTCAGCCCCAGCATTTT. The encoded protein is CASSSTRGGSQPQHF.

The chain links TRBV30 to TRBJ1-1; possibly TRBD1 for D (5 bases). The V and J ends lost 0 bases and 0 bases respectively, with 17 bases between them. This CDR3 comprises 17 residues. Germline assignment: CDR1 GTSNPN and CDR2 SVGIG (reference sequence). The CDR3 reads CAWSVIRGVVVNTEAFF. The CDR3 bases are TGTGCCTGGAGTGTAATTCGGGGGGTGGTCGTGAACACTGAAGCTTTCTTT. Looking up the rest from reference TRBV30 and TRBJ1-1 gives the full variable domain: SQTIHQWPATLVQPVGSPLSLECTVEGTSNPNLYWYRQAAGRGLQLLFYSVGIGQISSEVPQNLSASRPQDRQFILSSKKLLLSDSGFYLCAWSVIRGVVVNTEAFFGQGTRLTVV.